These 23 T cell receptor beta chains were sequenced from one sample in a study of blood T cell repertoires in COVID-19. Some clones are missing from TCRdb's copy, which holds only in-frame ones; the method was immunoSEQ multiplex PCR. Seen here are 50,000 to 75,000 clones, approximately 80% observed once, and the top ten hold 20% to 25%. Material: peripheral blood. The receptors were sampled from a man older than 75 with active or convalescent COVID-19.

The chain combines TRBV9 with TRBJ2-5; the match to TRBD2 covers 8 bases. Germline CDR1 and CDR2: SGDLS and YYNGEE. The CDR3 is 15 amino acids. Trimming took 4 bases from V and 2 from J; bases not matched to a gene: 7. Written as DNA, the CDR3 is TGTGCCAGCAGCTCCCAACTAGCGGATCAAGAGACCCAGTACTTC. As protein: CASSSQLADQETQYF.

The chain joins TRBV14 to TRBJ1-4, with D uncertain. Germline loops: CDR1 SGHDN, CDR2 FVKESK. Trimming took off 4 bases at V and 13 bases at J, with 13 bases between the two ends. The length of the CDR3 is 12 residues. CDR3 residues: CASSLGPGGLFF. The CDR3 DNA reads as TGTGCCAGCAGCCTTGGCCCCGGCGGACTGTTTTTT.

The rearrangement links TRBV7-2 to TRBJ2-7; 7 bases are shared with TRBD1. Germline V gene sequence: CDR1 SGHTA, CDR2 FQGNSA. The CDR3 sequence is 13 residues long. The junction had 6 bases not matched to a gene; V was cut back by 3 bases and J by 7 bases. The CDR3 reads CASSFETGNEQYF. CDR3 DNA: TGTGCCAGCAGCTTCGAGACAGGGAATGAGCAGTACTTC.

The chain employs TRBV30 and TRBJ2-2; TRBD2 might be the D (6 bases). CDR1 is GTSNPN, CDR2 SVGIG, per germline (reference sequence). V was cut by 0 bases and J by 6 bases, with 8 bases left in between. The CDR3 has 13 amino acids. CDR3 loop: CAWSVGGAGELFF. The CDR3, as DNA: TGTGCCTGGAGTGTAGGCGGGGCCGGGGAGCTGTTTTTT.

The chain uses TRBV9 and TRBJ2-5; D is ambiguous. Germline values: CDR1 SGDLS, CDR2 YYNGEE. V was cut by 0 bases and J by 7 bases, with 13 bases left in between. This CDR3 comprises 14 residues. CDR3 sequence reads: CASSVDLESGTQYF. The CDR3 DNA is TGTGCCAGCAGCGTAGATCTGGAGAGTGGGACCCAGTACTTC. Full variable domain (remainder filled in from reference TRBV9 and TRBJ2-5): DSGVTQTPKHLITATGQRVTLRCSPRSGDLSVYWYQQSLDQGLQFLIQYYNGEERAKGNILERFSAQQFPDLHSELNLSSLELGDSALYFCASSVDLESGTQYFGPGTRLLVL.

The rearrangement links TRBV5-6 to TRBJ1-2; 10 bases map to TRBD1. The CDR3 extends over 16 amino acids. Germline CDR1 reads SGHDT; CDR2 reads YYEEEE. Germline trimming cut 3 bases from V and 5 bases from J; bases unmatched to any gene: 10. CDR3 sequence: CASSSTGTGVYYGYTF. The CDR3 region has the DNA TGTGCCAGCAGCTCCACCGGGACAGGGGTTTATTATGGCTACACCTTC.

The rearrangement uses TRBV7-9 and TRBJ2-2; 10 positions match TRBD2. This CDR3 region has 18 residues. Germline CDR1 is SEHNR and CDR2 is FQNEAQ (reference sequence). V lost 1 base, J lost 6 bases, and 11 bases stayed unmatched. The CDR3 DNA is TGTGCCAGCAGCTTAGACAGGGGACCTAGCGGGAGAGCCGGGGAGCTGTTTTTT. Translation gives CASSLDRGPSGRAGELFF.

CDR3: CASSTYSGNEQFF. As DNA, the CDR3 is TGTGCCAGCAGCACCTATAGCGGCAATGAGCAGTTCTTC. The chain carries TRBV9 and TRBJ2-1, with a weak D call TRBD2 (6 bases). The CDR3 has 13 residues. V shed 4 bases and J shed 6 bases, with 11 bases lying between them. Germline-derived CDR1 and CDR2 are SGDLS and YYNGEE.

V usage is TRBV11-3 and J usage is TRBJ1-1; possibly TRBD1 for D (6 bases). The V end lost 2 bases, the J end lost 2 bases, and 15 bases lay between the germline ends. Germline values: CDR1 SGHNT, CDR2 YENEEA. The CDR3 sequence is 16 residues long. The CDR3 region has the DNA TGTGCCAGCAGCTTACGGGGAGGGGGAGATAACACTGAAGCTTTCTTT. Residues: CASSLRGGGDNTEAFF.

The rearrangement uses TRBV19 and TRBJ2-5; TRBD2 is a possible D gene (6 bases). Germline-derived CDR1 and CDR2 are LNHDA and SQIVND (reference sequence). CDR3 length: 13 residues. V was pared by 2 bases and J by 5 bases, with 9 bases between. The CDR3 protein is CASSIRDSETQYF. DNA for the CDR3: TGTGCCAGTAGTATAAGGGACTCGGAGACCCAGTACTTC.

The chain couples TRBV9 to TRBJ1-2; TRBD1 is a possible D gene (6 bases). Trimming stripped 0 bases from V and 7 bases from J, with 16 bases between. Germline V lookup: CDR1 SGDLS, CDR2 YYNGEE. The CDR3 runs 15 residues. CDR3 sequence (DNA): TGTGCCAGCAGCGTAGGCCATCCAGGGGAAGTTGGCTACACCTTC. Translated: CASSVGHPGEVGYTF.

V and J are TRBV4-2 and TRBJ2-3; the match to TRBD1 covers 11 bases. The germline V gene has CDR1 LGHNA and CDR2 YNFKEQ. V trimming: 1 base; J trimming: 2 bases; junction bases outside the gene matches: 2. The CDR3 covers 16 residues. For the CDR3, the DNA is TGTGCCAGCAGCCAAGTTGGACAGGGGGCCACAGATACGCAGTATTTT. Its protein is CASSQVGQGATDTQYF.

The chain is built from TRBV7-3 and TRBJ2-1; D gene uncertain. Looked up from germline, CDR1 is SGHTA and CDR2 is FQGTGA. The CDR3 consists of 15 residues. The ends were cut back, 5 bases at V and 2 bases at J, with 13 bases in the middle. The DNA for the CDR3 is TGTGCCAGCAGCCACGGCGGTGGCCCCTACAATGAGCAGTTCTTC. This sequence encodes CASSHGGGPYNEQFF.

The chain has TRBV5-1 and TRBJ2-3, with 9 bases aligning to TRBD1. The CDR3 is 16 amino acids. The V and J ends lost 0 bases and 3 bases, in that order; junction bases with no gene match: 5. Germline assignment: CDR1 SGHRS and CDR2 YFSETQ. CDR3: CASSLVPGQGTDTQYF. The CDR3 coding sequence is TGCGCCAGCAGCTTGGTTCCGGGACAGGGAACAGATACGCAGTATTTT.

This clone was picked up a small number of times. The chain joins TRBV10-2 to TRBJ1-5; D unresolved. Germline loops: CDR1 WSHSY, CDR2 SAAADI. The CDR3 totals 13 residues. Trimming cost V 7 bases and J 4 bases, with 11 bases left between them. CDR3 coding DNA: TGCGCCAGCACGGCGGATCTTAATCAGCCCCAGCATTTT. Translated, it gives CASTADLNQPQHF.

The chain joins TRBV7-9 to TRBJ2-7, with 9 positions matching TRBD2. Germline CDR1 reads SEHNR; CDR2 reads FQNEAQ (reference sequence). There are 16 residues in the CDR3. Unmatched junction bases numbered 10, after V lost 1 base and J lost 6 bases. The CDR3 reads CASSLGYASGMIEQYF. The CDR3 nucleotides read TGTGCCAGCAGCTTAGGGTATGCTAGCGGGATGATCGAGCAGTACTTC.

The table lists this clone with a few counts. CDR3 in DNA: TGTGCCAGCAGTTACGTCCAGGGTGGAGCGAACTATGGCTACACCTTC. Translating gives CASSYVQGGANYGYTF. The chain recombines TRBV6-6 with TRBJ1-2, with a possible D match to TRBD1 (5 bases). Trimming removed 2 bases from V and 2 bases from J, with 15 bases in between. Germline V gene sequence: CDR1 MNHNY, CDR2 SVGAGI (reference sequence). The CDR3 has 16 residues.

This chain connects TRBV28 to TRBJ2-2; D ambiguous. Deletions cut 6 bases from V and 7 bases from J, with 6 bases between. The length of the CDR3 is 11 residues. Germline V lookup: CDR1 MDHEN, CDR2 SYDVKM. CDR3 residues: CASSRVGELFF. CDR3 nucleotide sequence: TGTGCCAGCAGCCGGGTCGGGGAGCTGTTTTTT.

This clone was counted once. V is TRBV3-1 (or the pseudogene TRBV3-2) and J is TRBJ1-2, with TRBD1 matching 7 bases. This CDR3 spans 14 amino acids. V trimming: 4 bases; J trimming: 4 bases; junction bases outside the gene matches: 6. Germline V gene data show CDR1 as LGHDT and CDR2 as YNNKEL (reference sequence). CDR3 sequence: CASSPRTGPYGYTF. The DNA of the CDR3 is TGTGCCAGCAGCCCCAGGACAGGACCCTATGGCTACACCTTC.

The chain uses TRBV7-2 and TRBJ2-7; D is possibly TRBD1 (7 bases). Trimming stripped 8 bases from V and 3 bases from J, with 14 bases between. Germline CDR1 and CDR2: SGHTA and FQGNSA. CDR3 size: 13 residues. The CDR3 spells CASARRGRYEQYF. The DNA of the CDR3 is TGTGCCAGCGCAAGGAGGGGGCGCTACGAGCAGTACTTC.

The chain combines TRBV6-6 with TRBJ2-7; 8 bases match TRBD2. Losses at the gene ends were 6 bases for V and 0 bases for J; bases not matched to a gene: 7. This CDR3 contains 15 residues. Germline values: CDR1 MNHNY, CDR2 SVGAGI (reference sequence). The CDR3 loop is CASRPTSGDSYEQYF. DNA for the CDR3: TGTGCCAGCAGACCAACTAGCGGCGACTCCTACGAGCAGTACTTC.

V gene TRBV6-1 combines with J gene TRBJ1-1; D not resolved. The ends were cut back, 2 bases at V and 5 bases at J, with 9 bases in the middle. There are 13 residues in the CDR3. Germline CDR1 MNHNS, CDR2 SASEGT. The CDR3 sequence: CASSESSGTEAFF. Written as DNA, the CDR3 is TGTGCCAGCAGTGAATCATCAGGAACTGAAGCTTTCTTT.

This chain links TRBV9 with TRBJ2-1, with 10 bases that match TRBD2. Per germline, CDR1 SGDLS and CDR2 YYNGEE. V lost 4 bases to trimming and J lost 0 bases; unmatched junction nucleotides: 7. The CDR3 contains 17 residues. DNA for the CDR3: TGTGCCAGCAGCCTTTCGCGGACTAGCGGCTCCTACAATGAGCAGTTCTTC. Translating it yields CASSLSRTSGSYNEQFF.